These 13 T cell receptor beta chains share one sample of origin, sequenced in a study of T cells in Graves' hyperthyroidism and ophthalmopathy. Amplified TCR beta CDR3 regions derived from RNA transcripts. RT-PCR in the first round (using the HTBI primer set) targeted the TCR CDR3. TCRdb fed the multiplex PCR reads into MiXCR, producing one record per CDR3 protein. The sample has a few hundred thousand distinct CDR3 sequences; 46% are singletons. Sample: peripheral blood or thyroid tissue (not recorded which). The receptors originated from a woman in her late teens or twenties with Graves' hyperthyroidism.

The V call is TRBV7-8, the J call TRBJ1-2; D is possibly TRBD1 (6 bases). Trimming pared 4 bases from V and 7 bases from J, leaving 16 bases between. The CDR3 has 14 residues. Germline values: CDR1 SGHVS, CDR2 FQNEAQ. The CDR3 region has the DNA TGTGCCAGCAGCTCCGGGACACCTGAGGGTGGCTACACCTTC. Its translation: CASSSGTPEGGYTF.

This clonotype was found many times. The rearrangement joins TRBV2 to TRBJ2-2; D gene unclear. CDR3 length: 13 residues. Germline CDR1 reads SNHLY; CDR2 reads FYNNEI. Trimming removed 6 bases at V and 4 bases at J, with 9 bases between. CDR3 sequence (DNA): TGTGCCAGCAGGCTACTTAGCACCGGGGAGCTGTTTTTT. Protein: CASRLLSTGELFF. Combining the CDR3 with reference TRBV2 and TRBJ2-2 gives the whole variable domain EPEVTQTPSHQVTQMGQEVILRCVPISNHLYFYWYRQILGQKVEFLVSFYNNEISEKSEIFDDQFSVERPDGSNFTLKIRSTKLEDSAMYFCASRLLSTGELFFGEGSRLTVL.

The chain joins TRBV20-1 to TRBJ1-2, with TRBD1 matching over 8 bases. Germline CDR1 DFQATT, CDR2 SNEGSKA (reference sequence). Trimming removed 8 bases from V and 6 bases from J; junction bases left unmatched: 8. This CDR3 has 12 residues. In nucleotides, the CDR3 is TGCAGTTTAGGCAGGGGGCGTAATGGCTACACCTTC. It translates to CSLGRGRNGYTF.

The V gene is TRBV5-1, the J gene TRBJ1-5; no clear D gene. Trimming cost V 1 base and J 7 bases, with 15 bases left between them. This CDR3 is built from 15 residues. Looked up from germline, CDR1 is SGHRS and CDR2 is YFSETQ. In DNA form, the CDR3 reads TGCGCCAGCAGCTTGAGGCCTGGGGTCGAGCAGCCCCAGCATTTT. Protein sequence: CASSLRPGVEQPQHF.

The J gene is TRBJ1-5, the V gene TRBV9; D perhaps matches TRBD1 (5 bases). Germline assignment: CDR1 SGDLS and CDR2 YYNGEE. The CDR3 runs to 14 residues. Trimming removed 0 bases at V and 6 bases at J, with 10 bases between. The CDR3 is CASSVGSGSQPQHF. The CDR3 DNA is TGTGCCAGCAGCGTAGGTTCAGGGAGTCAGCCCCAGCATTTT.

The V and J genes are TRBV7-8 and TRBJ1-5, with 8 positions matching TRBD1. V shed 5 bases and J 0 bases; nucleotides not matched to a gene: 12. The CDR3 contains 18 residues. Germline V gene lookup returns CDR1 SGHVS and CDR2 FQNEAQ. The CDR3 loop reads CASSPYGTGDYSNQPQHF. CDR3 nucleotide sequence: TGTGCCAGCAGCCCTTACGGGACAGGAGATTATAGCAATCAGCCCCAGCATTTT.

This clonotype was observed many times. This rearrangement joins TRBV5-6 to TRBJ2-7; 9 bases align to TRBD2. Germline loops: CDR1 SGHDT, CDR2 YYEEEE. This CDR3 contains 15 residues. With 4 bases clipped from V and 2 bases from J, the junction kept 7 bases outside the gene matches. CDR3 sequence reads: CASSPGLANTYEQYF. As DNA, the CDR3 is TGTGCCAGCAGCCCTGGACTAGCGAACACCTACGAGCAGTACTTC.

The chain uses TRBV12-3 or TRBV12-4 and TRBJ1-1; a weak D match, TRBD1 (5 bases). V was cut by 3 bases and J by 10 bases, with 9 bases left in between. This CDR3 region has 11 residues. CDR3 sequence: CASSFGTSAFF. The CDR3 bases are TGTGCCAGCAGTTTTGGGACTTCAGCTTTCTTT.

The chain couples TRBV7-2 to TRBJ2-7; 12 nucleotides line up with TRBD1. CDR3 size: 15 residues. CDR1 and CDR2 from the germline V gene are SGHTA and FQGNSA. The V gene end was trimmed by 3 bases and the J gene end by 6 bases; junction bases not matched to a gene: 6. CDR3 protein: CASSFPGTGGIEQYF. In DNA, the CDR3 is TGTGCCAGCAGCTTTCCAGGGACAGGGGGCATCGAGCAGTACTTC.

About this clonotype: A much larger clone differs by one base, so this may be a read error. Lacking the conserved final phenylalanine or tryptophan, this CDR3 likely reflects a read error. V gene TRBV19 combines with J gene TRBJ1-5; D remains unclear. The CDR3 is 14 amino acids. V was trimmed by 4 bases and J by 4 bases, leaving 11 bases between them. Germline lookup yields CDR1 LNHDA and CDR2 SQIVND (reference sequence). The CDR3 sequence is CASSNQRINQPQHL. For the CDR3, the DNA is TGTGCCAGTAGTAATCAAAGAATTAATCAGCCCCAGCATCTT.

The chain is built from TRBV2 and TRBJ2-5; possibly TRBD1 or TRBD2 for D (5 bases each). CDR1 SNHLY and CDR2 FYNNEI come from the germline V gene. CDR3 length equals 16 residues. V was pared by 5 bases and J by 3 bases, with 19 bases between. The CDR3: CASSYKGNLGEETQYF. In nucleotides, the CDR3 is TGTGCCAGCAGTTACAAGGGAAATTTGGGGGAAGAGACCCAGTACTTC.

The V gene is TRBV20-1, the J gene TRBJ2-1; 10 nucleotides align to TRBD2. CDR1 DFQATT and CDR2 SNEGSKA come from the germline V gene (reference sequence). This CDR3 comprises 14 residues. The ends lost 6 bases at V and 9 bases at J; junction bases unmatched: 11. CDR3 sequence reads: CSALFGTSVSEQFF. CDR3 nucleotide sequence: TGCAGTGCCCTATTCGGGACTAGCGTAAGTGAGCAGTTCTTC.

The chain couples TRBV19 to TRBJ1-4; 9 bases are shared with TRBD1. Germline CDR1 LNHDA, CDR2 SQIVND (reference sequence). V trimming: 5 bases; J trimming: 0 bases; junction bases outside the gene matches: 13. This CDR3 is 19 amino acids long. Written as DNA, the CDR3 is TGTGCCAGTAGTTCGCCACAGGGGGCCCTGTGGGCAACTAATGAAAAACTGTTTTTT. Translated: CASSSPQGALWATNEKLFF.